This T cell receptor (beta chain) is from a study of identical twins. V lost 3 bases to trimming and J lost 0 bases; unmatched junction nucleotides: 8. Germline V gene data show CDR1 as SNHLY and CDR2 as FYNNEI. The CDR3 totals 18 residues. This clonotype turned up a few times. TCRdb processed the 5' RACE reads anew with MiXCR; each CDR3 protein has one entry. The sample records some 660,000 distinct CDR3 sequences, under 9% being singletons. The sample was also reused in another study, on yellow fever vaccine responses in identical twins.

The rearrangement uses TRBV2 and TRBJ2-3; 11 nucleotides line up with TRBD2. The sequence was collected from a woman aged 18 to 35 in good health. The sequenced sample was PBMCs. CDR3 sequence (DNA): TGTGCCAGCAGTGACCCCCCGGGACTAGCGGCTAGCACAGATACGCAGTATTTT. Translating it yields CASSDPPGLAASTDTQYF.